The 15 T cell receptor beta chains reported below all come from one sample, sequenced in a study of PD-1 blockade in classical Hodgkin lymphoma. Data came from immunoSEQ multiplex PCR; TCRdb stores just in-frame clones and leaves some out. The table has some 18,000 clones, about 85% seen once. As to time point: cycle 4 day 1 (C4D1), after about 6 weeks of nivolumab. With no exception, relapse followed autologous stem cell transplantation in all patients, and brentuximab vedotin exposure varied. It was by magnetic negative selection that CD8+ T cells were isolated from thawed PBMCs. The material was CD8+ T cells from blood, obtained before the fourth cycle of nivolumab. Every receptor here comes from a human donor with classical Hodgkin lymphoma.

This chain connects TRBV15 to TRBJ2-7, with TRBD1 identical over 8 bases. This CDR3 is built from 15 residues. Germline CDR1 LNHNV, CDR2 YYDKDF (reference sequence). The ends lost 5 bases at V and 1 base at J; junction bases unmatched: 7. Written as DNA, the CDR3 is TGTGCCACCAGCCGCGGGACAGGTGAGTCCTACGAGCAGTACTTC. This translates into CATSRGTGESYEQYF.

V usage is TRBV6-1 and J usage is TRBJ2-5; no definite D call. V lost 6 bases to trimming and J lost 5 bases, with 16 bases between them. Germline V gives CDR1 MNHNS, CDR2 SASEGT. CDR3 length: 14 residues. The CDR3 coding sequence is TGTGCCAGCAGGATCCCGGCCCCCGGCGAGACCCAGTACTTC. This codes for CASRIPAPGETQYF.

The chain recombines TRBV18 with TRBJ2-2; D not resolved. Germline CDR1 and CDR2: KGHSH and LQKENI. V dropped 4 bases and J dropped 8 bases, with 8 bases sitting between them. CDR3 length equals 12 residues. The CDR3 sequence is CASSLPGGELFF. CDR3 in DNA: TGTGCCAGCTCACTCCCCGGGGGGGAGCTGTTTTTT.

The chain has TRBV7-8 and TRBJ2-7; D may match TRBD1 or TRBD2 (6 bases each). The CDR3 runs to 16 residues. V lost 3 bases and J 4 bases, leaving 19 bases between the germline ends. Per the germline V gene, CDR1 is SGHVS and CDR2 is FQNEAQ. The CDR3 sequence: CASSFVGGTILYEQYF. In DNA form, the CDR3 reads TGTGCCAGCAGCTTTGTTGGCGGGACAATCCTTTACGAGCAGTACTTC.

The chain couples TRBV27 to TRBJ1-5; D call uncertain. The CDR3 covers 14 residues. CDR1 and CDR2 from the germline V gene are MNHEY and SMNVEV (reference sequence). V was clipped by 3 bases and J by 3 bases, with 9 bases between them. The CDR3 DNA reads as TGTGCCAGCAGTTTGTATCCAGACAATCAGCCCCAGCATTTT. Translation: CASSLYPDNQPQHF.

The chain is built from TRBV7-2 and TRBJ2-7; D call uncertain. Per the germline V gene, CDR1 is SGHTA and CDR2 is FQGNSA. The CDR3 length is 13 residues. V was clipped by 0 bases and J by 2 bases, with 5 bases between them. The CDR3 region has the DNA TGTGCCAGCAGCTTAGCAGGGACCTACGAGCAGTACTTC. Its protein product is CASSLAGTYEQYF.

The genes are TRBV7-2 and TRBJ2-1; no clear D. Germline loops: CDR1 SGHTA, CDR2 FQGNSA. CDR3 length: 15 residues. Trimming shortened V by 4 bases and J by 0 bases, and 10 bases separated the two germline ends. The CDR3 protein is CASSSLRSSYNEQFF. CDR3 nucleotides: TGTGCCAGCAGCTCTCTGAGGTCCTCCTACAATGAGCAGTTCTTC.

The genes are TRBV6-6 and TRBJ2-5, with TRBD1 matching over 7 bases. Germline V gene sequence: CDR1 MNHNY, CDR2 SVGAGI (reference sequence). The CDR3 spans 13 residues. V lost 8 bases to trimming and J lost 6 bases; unmatched junction nucleotides: 9. CDR3 DNA sequence: TGTGCCAGCGGACAGGATCCCTATAAGACCCAGTACTTC. Translated: CASGQDPYKTQYF.

V is TRBV9 and J is TRBJ2-7; D gene unclear. V was clipped by 0 bases and J by 6 bases, with 10 bases between them. Looked up from germline, CDR1 is SGDLS and CDR2 is YYNGEE. The CDR3 length is 13 residues. The CDR3 sequence is CASSVDLPIEQYF. CDR3 nucleotide sequence: TGTGCCAGCAGCGTAGATCTACCAATCGAGCAGTACTTC.

The rearrangement links TRBV2 to TRBJ1-2; D is undetermined. Germline CDR1 and CDR2: SNHLY and FYNNEI. The CDR3 runs to 14 residues. Between the trimmed V and J ends, which lost 4 bases and 3 bases, there was a span of 12 bases. In DNA form, the CDR3 reads TGTGCCAGCAGTGGTGACTCAACCTACTATGGCTACACCTTC. This translates into CASSGDSTYYGYTF.

In this sample, this clone turned up a few times. This chain connects TRBV19 to TRBJ1-1; no firm D call. The CDR3 has 16 residues. Germline V gives CDR1 LNHDA, CDR2 SQIVND (reference sequence). V shed 0 bases and J shed 0 bases, with 11 bases lying between them. The CDR3 DNA is TGTGCCAGTAGTATAGATCCCGGCGGACTGAACACTGAAGCTTTCTTT. Encoded protein: CASSIDPGGLNTEAFF.

The chain carries TRBV7-2 and TRBJ2-1, with 7 positions matching TRBD2. Germline V lookup: CDR1 SGHTA, CDR2 FQGNSA. This CDR3 contains 14 residues. Trimming took 2 bases from V and 7 from J; bases not matched to a gene: 5. DNA of the CDR3: TGTGCCAGCAGCTTATATGGGGGGGAAAATGAGCAGTTCTTC. This codes for CASSLYGGENEQFF. The full variable domain, rest sourced from reference TRBV7-2 and TRBJ2-1, is GAGVSQSPSNKVTEKGKDVELRCDPISGHTALYWYRQSLGQGLEFLIYFQGNSAPDKSGLPSDRFSAERTGGSVSTLTIQRTQQEDSAVYLCASSLYGGENEQFFGPGTRLTVL.

This sequence joins TRBV28 and TRBJ2-7, with D possibly called TRBD1 or TRBD2 (7 bases each). CDR3 size: 15 residues. Germline V lookup: CDR1 MDHEN, CDR2 SYDVKM. Trimming took 3 bases from V and 3 from J, leaving 15 bases between them. The CDR3 here is CASSFRQGGHYEQYF. CDR3 nucleotide sequence: TGTGCCAGCAGTTTCAGGCAGGGGGGGCACTACGAGCAGTACTTC. The entire variable domain, with the rest obtained from reference TRBV28 and TRBJ2-7, is as follows: DVKVTQSSRYLVKRTGEKVFLECVQDMDHENMFWYRQDPGLGLRLIYFSYDVKMKEKGDIPEGYSVSREKKERFSLILESASTNQTSMYLCASSFRQGGHYEQYFGPGTRLTVT.

The V gene is TRBV27, the J gene TRBJ2-1; D might be TRBD2 (5 bases). Germline values: CDR1 MNHEY, CDR2 SMNVEV (reference sequence). V dropped 2 bases and J dropped 3 bases, with 20 bases sitting between them. This CDR3 is 18 amino acids long. CDR3: CASSLKAETTRFYNEQFF. The CDR3 DNA follows: TGTGCCAGCAGTTTAAAGGCCGAGACTACCCGCTTCTACAATGAGCAGTTCTTC.

The V gene is TRBV5-5, the J gene TRBJ1-4; 7 bases map to TRBD1. CDR1 is SGHKS, CDR2 YYEKEE, per germline (reference sequence). The CDR3 covers 15 residues. Germline trimming cut 4 bases from V and 0 bases from J; bases unmatched to any gene: 3. The CDR3 DNA reads as TGTGCCAGCAGCACTGACAGGGCAACTAATGAAAAACTGTTTTTT. Amino acid sequence: CASSTDRATNEKLFF.